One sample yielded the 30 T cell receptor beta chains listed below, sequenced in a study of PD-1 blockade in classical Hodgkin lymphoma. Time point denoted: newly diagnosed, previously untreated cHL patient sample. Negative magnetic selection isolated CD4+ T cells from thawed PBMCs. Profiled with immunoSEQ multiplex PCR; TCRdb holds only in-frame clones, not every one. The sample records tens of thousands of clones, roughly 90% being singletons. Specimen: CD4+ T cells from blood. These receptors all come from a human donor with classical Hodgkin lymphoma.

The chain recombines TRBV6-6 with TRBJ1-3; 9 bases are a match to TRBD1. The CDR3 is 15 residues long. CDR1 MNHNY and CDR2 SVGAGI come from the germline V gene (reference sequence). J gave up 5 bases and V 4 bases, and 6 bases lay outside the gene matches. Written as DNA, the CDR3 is TGTGCCAGCAGTTCTCCGGGACAGGGTAGAAACACCATATATTTT. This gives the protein CASSSPGQGRNTIYF.

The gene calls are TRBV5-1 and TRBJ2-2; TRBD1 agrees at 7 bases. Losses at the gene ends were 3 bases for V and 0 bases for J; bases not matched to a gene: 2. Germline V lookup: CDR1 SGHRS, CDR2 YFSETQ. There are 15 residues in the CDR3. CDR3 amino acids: CASSSGTANTGELFF. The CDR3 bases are TGCGCCAGCAGCTCCGGGACAGCGAACACCGGGGAGCTGTTTTTT.

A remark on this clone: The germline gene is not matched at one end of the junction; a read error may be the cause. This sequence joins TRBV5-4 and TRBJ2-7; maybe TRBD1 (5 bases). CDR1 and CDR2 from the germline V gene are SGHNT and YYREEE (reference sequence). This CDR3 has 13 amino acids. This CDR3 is CASSPVDRYGQYF. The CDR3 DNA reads TGTGCCAGCAGCCCCGTCGACAGATACGGGCAGTACTTC.

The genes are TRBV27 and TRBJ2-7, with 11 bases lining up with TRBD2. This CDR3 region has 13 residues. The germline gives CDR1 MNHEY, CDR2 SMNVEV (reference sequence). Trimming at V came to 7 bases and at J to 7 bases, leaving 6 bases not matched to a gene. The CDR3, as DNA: TGTGCCAGCACCGGGACTAGCGGACGAGAGCAGTACTTC. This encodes CASTGTSGREQYF.

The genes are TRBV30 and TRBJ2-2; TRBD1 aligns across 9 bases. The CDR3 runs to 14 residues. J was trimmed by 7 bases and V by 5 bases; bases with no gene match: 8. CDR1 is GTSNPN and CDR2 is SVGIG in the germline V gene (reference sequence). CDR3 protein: CAWSYRGRGGELFF. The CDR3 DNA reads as TGTGCCTGGTCTTACAGGGGGCGCGGCGGGGAGCTGTTTTTT. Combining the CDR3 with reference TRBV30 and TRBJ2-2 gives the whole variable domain SQTIHQWPATLVQPVGSPLSLECTVEGTSNPNLYWYRQAAGRGLQLLFYSVGIGQISSEVPQNLSASRPQDRQFILSSKKLLLSDSGFYLCAWSYRGRGGELFFGEGSRLTVL.

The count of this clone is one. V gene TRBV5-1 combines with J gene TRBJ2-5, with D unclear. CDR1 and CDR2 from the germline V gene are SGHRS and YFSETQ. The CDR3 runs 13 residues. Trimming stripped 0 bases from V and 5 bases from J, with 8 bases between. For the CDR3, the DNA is TGCGCCAGCAGCTTGGACGCTCCGGAGACCCAGTACTTC. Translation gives CASSLDAPETQYF. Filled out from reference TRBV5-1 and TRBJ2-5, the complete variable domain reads KAGVTQTPRYLIKTRGQQVTLSCSPISGHRSVSWYQQTPGQGLQFLFEYFSETQRNKGNFPGRFSGRQFSNSRSEMNVSTLELGDSALYLCASSLDAPETQYFGPGTRLLVL.

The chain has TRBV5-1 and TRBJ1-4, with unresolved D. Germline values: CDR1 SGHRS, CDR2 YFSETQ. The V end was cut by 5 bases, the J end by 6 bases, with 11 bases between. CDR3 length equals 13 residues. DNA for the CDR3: TGCGCCAGCAGGTTGAATCCCGATGAAAAACTGTTTTTT. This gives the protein CASRLNPDEKLFF.

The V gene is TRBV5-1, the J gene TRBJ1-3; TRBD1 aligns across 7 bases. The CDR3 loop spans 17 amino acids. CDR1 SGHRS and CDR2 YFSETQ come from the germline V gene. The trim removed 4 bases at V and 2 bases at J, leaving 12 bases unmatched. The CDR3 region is CASSPRRQGVPGNTIYF. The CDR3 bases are TGCGCCAGCAGCCCTCGTAGACAGGGTGTACCTGGAAACACCATATATTTT.

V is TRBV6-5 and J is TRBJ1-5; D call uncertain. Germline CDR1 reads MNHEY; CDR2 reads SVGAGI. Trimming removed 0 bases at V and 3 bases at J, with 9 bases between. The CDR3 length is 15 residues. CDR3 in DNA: TGTGCCAGCAGTTACTCGGGCAGTATCAATCAGCCCCAGCATTTT. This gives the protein CASSYSGSINQPQHF.

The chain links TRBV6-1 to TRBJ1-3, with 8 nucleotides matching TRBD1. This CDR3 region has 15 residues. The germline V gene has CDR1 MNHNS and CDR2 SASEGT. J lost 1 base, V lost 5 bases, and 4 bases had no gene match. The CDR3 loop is CASSKTGGSGNTIYF. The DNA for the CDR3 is TGTGCCAGCAGTAAAACAGGGGGATCTGGAAACACCATATATTTT.

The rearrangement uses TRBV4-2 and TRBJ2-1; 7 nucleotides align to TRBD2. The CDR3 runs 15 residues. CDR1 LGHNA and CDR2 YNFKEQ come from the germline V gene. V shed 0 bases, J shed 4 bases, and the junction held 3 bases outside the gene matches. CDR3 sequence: CASSQDPGGYNEQFF. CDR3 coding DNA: TGTGCCAGCAGCCAAGATCCCGGGGGGTACAATGAGCAGTTCTTC.

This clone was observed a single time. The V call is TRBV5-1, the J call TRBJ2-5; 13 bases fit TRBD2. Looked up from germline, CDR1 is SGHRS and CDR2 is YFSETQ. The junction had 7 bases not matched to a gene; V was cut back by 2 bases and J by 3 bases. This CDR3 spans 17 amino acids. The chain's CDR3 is CASSFSLAGGIKETQYF. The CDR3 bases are TGCGCCAGCAGCTTTTCACTAGCGGGGGGGATCAAAGAGACCCAGTACTTC.

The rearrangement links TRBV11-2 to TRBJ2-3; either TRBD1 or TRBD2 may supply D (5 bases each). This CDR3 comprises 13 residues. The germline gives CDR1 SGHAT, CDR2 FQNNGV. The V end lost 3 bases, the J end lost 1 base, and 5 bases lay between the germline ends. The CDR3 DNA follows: TGTGCCAGCAGCTTGGGGGGCACAGATACGCAGTATTTT. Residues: CASSLGGTDTQYF. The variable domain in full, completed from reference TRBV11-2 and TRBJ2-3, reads EAGVAQSPRYKIIEKRQSVAFWCNPISGHATLYWYQQILGQGPKLLIQFQNNGVVDDSQLPKDRFSAERLKGVDSTLKIQPAKLEDSAVYLCASSLGGTDTQYFGPGTRLTVL.

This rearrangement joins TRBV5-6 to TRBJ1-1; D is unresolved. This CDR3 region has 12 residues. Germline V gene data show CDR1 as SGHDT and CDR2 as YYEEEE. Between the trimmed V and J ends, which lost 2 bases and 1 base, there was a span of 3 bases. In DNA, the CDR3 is TGTGCCAGCAGCTTCAAGAACACTGAAGCTTTCTTT. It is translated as CASSFKNTEAFF.

The CDR3 loop reads CASSRYRARSYEQYF. The CDR3 nucleotides read TGTGCCAGCAGTCGGTACAGGGCCCGCTCCTACGAGCAGTACTTC. This chain joins TRBV6-5 and TRBJ2-7, with a possible D match to TRBD1 (6 bases). From germline, CDR1 is MNHEY and CDR2 SVGAGI. The CDR3 is made up of 15 amino acids. Trimming took 5 bases from V and 0 from J, leaving 14 bases between them.

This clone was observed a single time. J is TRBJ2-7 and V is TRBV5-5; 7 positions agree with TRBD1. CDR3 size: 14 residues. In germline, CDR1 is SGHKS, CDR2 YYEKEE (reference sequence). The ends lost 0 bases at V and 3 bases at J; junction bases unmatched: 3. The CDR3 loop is CASSLGPGGYEQYF. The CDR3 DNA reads TGTGCCAGCAGCTTGGGTCCAGGGGGCTACGAGCAGTACTTC.

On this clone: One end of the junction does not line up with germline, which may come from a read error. CDR3 DNA: TGTGCCGGGAGGAGAGGGGCCAACGAGCAGTACTTC. As protein: CAGRRGANEQYF. The chain combines TRBV30 with TRBJ2-7; D might be TRBD2 (6 bases). Germline V gives CDR1 GTSNPN, CDR2 SVGIG (reference sequence). This CDR3 contains 12 residues. Together with reference TRBV30 and TRBJ2-7, the CDR3 gives the full variable domain: SQTIHQWPATLVQPVGSPLSLECTVEGTSNPNLYWYRQAAGRGLQLLFYSVGIGQISSEVPQNLSASRPQDRQFILSSKKLLLSDSGFYLCAGRRGANEQYFGPGTRLTVT.

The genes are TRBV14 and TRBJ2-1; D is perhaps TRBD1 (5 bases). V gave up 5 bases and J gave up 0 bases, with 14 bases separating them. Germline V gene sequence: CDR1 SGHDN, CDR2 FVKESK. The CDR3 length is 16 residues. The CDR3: CASSFRARSSYNEQFF. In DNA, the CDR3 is TGTGCCAGCAGCTTCAGGGCCAGGAGCTCCTACAATGAGCAGTTCTTC.

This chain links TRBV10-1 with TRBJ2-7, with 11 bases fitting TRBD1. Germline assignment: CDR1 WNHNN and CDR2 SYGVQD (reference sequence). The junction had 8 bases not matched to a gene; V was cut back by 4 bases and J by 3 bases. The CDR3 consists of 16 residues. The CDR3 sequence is CASSAVPGQGGYEQYF. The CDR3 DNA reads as TGCGCCAGCAGTGCTGTACCGGGACAGGGGGGCTACGAGCAGTACTTC.

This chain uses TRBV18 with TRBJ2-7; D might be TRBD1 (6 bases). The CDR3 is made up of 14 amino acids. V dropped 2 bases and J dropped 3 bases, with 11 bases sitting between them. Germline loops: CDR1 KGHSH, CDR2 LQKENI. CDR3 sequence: CASSPGGGNYEQYF. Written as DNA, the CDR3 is TGTGCCAGCTCACCAGGGGGCGGAAACTACGAGCAGTACTTC.

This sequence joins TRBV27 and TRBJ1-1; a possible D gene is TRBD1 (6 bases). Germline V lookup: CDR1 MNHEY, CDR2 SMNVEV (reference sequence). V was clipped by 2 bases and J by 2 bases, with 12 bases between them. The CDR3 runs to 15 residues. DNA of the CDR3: TGTGCCAGCAGTTTACGGGGAGGGGGAAACACTGAAGCTTTCTTT. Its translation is CASSLRGGGNTEAFF.

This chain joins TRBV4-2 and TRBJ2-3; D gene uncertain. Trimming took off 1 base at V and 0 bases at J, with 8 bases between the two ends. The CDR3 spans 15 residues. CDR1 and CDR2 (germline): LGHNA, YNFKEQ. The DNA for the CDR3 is TGTGCCAGCAGCCAAGCCCCCCCTAGCACAGATACGCAGTATTTT. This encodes CASSQAPPSTDTQYF.

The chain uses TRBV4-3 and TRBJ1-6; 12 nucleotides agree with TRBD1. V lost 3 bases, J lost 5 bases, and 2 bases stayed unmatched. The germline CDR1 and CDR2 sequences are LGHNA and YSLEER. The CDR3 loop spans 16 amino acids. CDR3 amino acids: CASSQGQGADNSPLHF. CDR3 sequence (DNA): TGCGCCAGCAGCCAGGGACAGGGGGCGGATAATTCACCCCTCCACTTT.

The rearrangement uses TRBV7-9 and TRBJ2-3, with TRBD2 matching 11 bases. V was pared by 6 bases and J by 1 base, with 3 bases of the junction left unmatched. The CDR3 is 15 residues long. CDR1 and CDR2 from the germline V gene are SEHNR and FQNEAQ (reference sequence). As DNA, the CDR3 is TGTGCCAGCAGTCCTAGCGGGGGGCGCACAGATACGCAGTATTTT. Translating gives CASSPSGGRTDTQYF.

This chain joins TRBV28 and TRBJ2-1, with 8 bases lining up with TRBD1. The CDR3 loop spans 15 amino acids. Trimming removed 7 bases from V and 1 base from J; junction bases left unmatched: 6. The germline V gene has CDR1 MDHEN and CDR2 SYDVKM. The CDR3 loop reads CASTRGQGSYNEQFF. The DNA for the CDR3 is TGTGCCAGCACCCGTGGACAGGGTTCCTACAATGAGCAGTTCTTC.

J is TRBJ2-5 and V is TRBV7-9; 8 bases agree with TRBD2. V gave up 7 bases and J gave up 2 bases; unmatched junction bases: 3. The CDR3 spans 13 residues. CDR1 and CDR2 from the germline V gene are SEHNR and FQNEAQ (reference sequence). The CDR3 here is CASTSSGQETQYF. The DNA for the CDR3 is TGTGCCAGCACTTCTAGCGGGCAAGAGACCCAGTACTTC.

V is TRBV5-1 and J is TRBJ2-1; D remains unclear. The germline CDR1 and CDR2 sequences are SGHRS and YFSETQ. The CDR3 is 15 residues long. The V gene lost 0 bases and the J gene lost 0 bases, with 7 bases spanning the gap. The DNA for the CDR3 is TGCGCCAGCAGCTTGGAGGGTAACTCCTACAATGAGCAGTTCTTC. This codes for CASSLEGNSYNEQFF.

The CDR3 DNA reads TGTGCCAGTAGTATCGGGATATTTTATGGCTACACCTTC. Translating gives CASSIGIFYGYTF. The chain joins TRBV19 to TRBJ1-2; D gene unclear. V lost 3 bases to trimming and J lost 5 bases, with 10 bases between them. This CDR3 region has 13 residues. Looked up from germline, CDR1 is LNHDA and CDR2 is SQIVND (reference sequence). Together with reference TRBV19 and TRBJ1-2, the CDR3 gives the full variable domain: DGGITQSPKYLFRKEGQNVTLSCEQNLNHDAMYWYRQDPGQGLRLIYYSQIVNDFQKGDIAEGYSVSREKKESFPLTVTSAQKNPTAFYLCASSIGIFYGYTFGSGTRLTVV.

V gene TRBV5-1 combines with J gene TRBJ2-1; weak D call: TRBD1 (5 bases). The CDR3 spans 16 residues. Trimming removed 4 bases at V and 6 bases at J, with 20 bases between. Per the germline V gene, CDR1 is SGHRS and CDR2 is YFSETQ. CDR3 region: CASSPSVREGTNEQFF. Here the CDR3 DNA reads TGCGCCAGCAGCCCCTCCGTCAGGGAAGGCACCAATGAGCAGTTCTTC. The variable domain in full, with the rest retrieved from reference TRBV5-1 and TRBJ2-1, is KAGVTQTPRYLIKTRGQQVTLSCSPISGHRSVSWYQQTPGQGLQFLFEYFSETQRNKGNFPGRFSGRQFSNSRSEMNVSTLELGDSALYLCASSPSVREGTNEQFFGPGTRLTVL.

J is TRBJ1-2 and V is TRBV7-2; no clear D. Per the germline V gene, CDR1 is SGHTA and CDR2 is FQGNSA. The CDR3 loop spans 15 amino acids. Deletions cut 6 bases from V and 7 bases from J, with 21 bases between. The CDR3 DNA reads TGTGCCAGCAGTTCCTGGAATGCGGGTAGGGCTGGCTACACCTTC. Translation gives CASSSWNAGRAGYTF.